This T cell receptor (beta chain) is from a study of memory CD4+ T cells and cytomegalovirus serostatus. Study conclusions and caveats: The CMV-associated TCR signature appears largely within the CD4+ memory repertoire. Each of approximately 61 CMV-associated TCRbeta sequences occurred in one to five individuals.

On this clone: Its specificity is unknown.

Authors' data handling: Out-of-frame sequences were removed, leaving 2,204,828 distinct TCRbeta sequences. Generated by immunoSEQ multiplex PCR, the TCRdb table keeps only in-frame clones and is missing some. The DNA gave D and trimming, while V, J and clone size come from that table. The table shows over 45,000 clones, with 82% occurring only once. Single viable CD3+CD4+CD8-CD45RO+ cells were sorted as the memory CD4+ T cells. Serum IgG to CMV pp150, pp28, p38 and p52 defined serostatus. V shed 5 bases, J shed 4 bases, and the junction held 15 bases outside the gene matches. This CDR3 spans 19 amino acids. Germline V gene sequence: CDR1 SGHAT, CDR2 FQNNGV.

The chain has TRBV11-2 and TRBJ2-7, with 15 positions matching TRBD2. The sequenced sample consisted of memory CD4+ T cells from blood. The source of this sequence is an adult in good health and CMV-seronegative. The CDR3 DNA reads TGTGCCAGCAGCCCCGGGAGGACTAGCGGGGGGGCATACTTGTACGAGCAGTACTTC. Amino acids: CASSPGRTSGGAYLYEQYF.